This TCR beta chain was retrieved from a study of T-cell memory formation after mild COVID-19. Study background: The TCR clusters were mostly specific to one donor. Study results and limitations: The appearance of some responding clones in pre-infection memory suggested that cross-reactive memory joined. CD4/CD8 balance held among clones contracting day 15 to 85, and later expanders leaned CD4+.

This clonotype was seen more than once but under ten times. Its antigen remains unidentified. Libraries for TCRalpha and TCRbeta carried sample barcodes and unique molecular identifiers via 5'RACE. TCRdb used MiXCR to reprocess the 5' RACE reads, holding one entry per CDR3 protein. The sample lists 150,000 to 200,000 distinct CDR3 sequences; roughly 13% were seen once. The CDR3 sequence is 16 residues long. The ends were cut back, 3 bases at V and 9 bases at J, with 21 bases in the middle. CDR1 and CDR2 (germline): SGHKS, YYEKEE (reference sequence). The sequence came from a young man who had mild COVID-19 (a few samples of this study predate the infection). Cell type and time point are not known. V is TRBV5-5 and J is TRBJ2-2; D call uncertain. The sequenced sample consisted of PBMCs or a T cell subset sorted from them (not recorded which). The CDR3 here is CASSSAQNNILRELFF. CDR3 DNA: TGTGCCAGCAGCTCTGCCCAAAACAACATCCTCCGGGAGCTGTTTTTT. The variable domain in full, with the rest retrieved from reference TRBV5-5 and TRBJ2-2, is DAGVTQSPTHLIKTRGQQVTLRCSPISGHKSVSWYQQVLGQGPQFIFQYYEKEERGRGNFPDRFSARQFPNYSSELNVNALLLGDSALYLCASSSAQNNILRELFFGEGSRLTVL.